The 15 T cell receptor beta chains listed next were all sequenced from one sample in a study of blood T cell repertoires in COVID-19. TCRdb keeps only in-frame clones here, not all; method: immunoSEQ multiplex PCR. Of around 200,000 clones in the sample, roughly 80% were seen once. Sequenced input: peripheral blood. The source of these receptors is a woman aged 45-59 years with acute or convalescent COVID-19.

The CDR3 reads CATAVAGGEQYF. CDR3 bases: TGTGCCACCGCCGTGGCAGGGGGCGAGCAGTACTTC. The rearrangement links TRBV24-1 to TRBJ2-7, with TRBD1 matching 7 bases. V lost 9 bases to trimming and J lost 6 bases; unmatched junction nucleotides: 7. The CDR3 runs to 12 residues. Germline-derived CDR1 and CDR2 are KGHDR and SFDVKD.

This clone was counted only a few times. In DNA, the CDR3 is TGCAGTGCCGGGGAGGCCAGGCCGCAGTTCTTC. The encoded protein is CSAGEARPQFF. The chain employs TRBV20-1 and TRBJ2-1, with D perhaps matching TRBD2 (6 bases). CDR3 length: 11 amino acids. V was clipped by 6 bases and J by 12 bases, with 15 bases between them. CDR1 is DFQATT and CDR2 is SNEGSKA in the germline V gene (reference sequence).

This clone was recorded only once. The chain joins TRBV4-3 to TRBJ2-1; D possibly corresponds to TRBD1 (6 bases). Per germline, CDR1 LGHNA and CDR2 YSLEER. Trimming took off 3 bases at V and 7 bases at J, with 19 bases between the two ends. CDR3 length: 16 residues. CDR3 nucleotide sequence: TGCGCCAGCAGCCAGGCCCATGGGGGCCGCTCGAATGAGCAGTTCTTC. Amino acid sequence: CASSQAHGGRSNEQFF.

This chain uses TRBV7-2 with TRBJ2-1, with no clear D. The germline CDR1 and CDR2 sequences are SGHTA and FQGNSA. V dropped 1 base and J dropped 3 bases, with 10 bases sitting between them. The CDR3 is 15 amino acids. CDR3 sequence reads: CASSLVRQNYNEQFF. The DNA of the CDR3 is TGTGCCAGCAGCTTAGTCCGACAAAACTACAATGAGCAGTTCTTC.

This clone was detected only once. V gene TRBV6-5 combines with J gene TRBJ1-5, with 8 bases fitting TRBD1. In germline, CDR1 is MNHEY, CDR2 SVGAGI. After removal of 4 bases from V and 4 bases from J, the junction contained 3 bases not matched to a gene. CDR3 size: 14 residues. CDR3 coding DNA: TGTGCCAGCAGTTTGACAGGGGTTAATCAGCCCCAGCATTTT. It yields the protein CASSLTGVNQPQHF.

A few counts support this clone. The same CDR3 arises from other DNA sequences in this sample as well. The rearrangement joins TRBV5-1 to TRBJ2-7; D possibly corresponds to TRBD1 (6 bases). This CDR3 has 13 residues. V was pared by 3 bases and J by 4 bases, with 11 bases between. Germline V gene lookup returns CDR1 SGHRS and CDR2 YFSETQ. The CDR3 is CASSSDSSYEQYF. DNA of the CDR3: TGCGCCAGCAGCTCGGACAGCAGTTACGAGCAGTACTTC.

J is TRBJ1-1 and V is TRBV6-5; D not resolved. V dropped 2 bases and J dropped 5 bases, with 12 bases sitting between them. This CDR3 comprises 14 residues. CDR1 and CDR2 (germline): MNHEY, SVGAGI. This chain's CDR3 is CASSYNSGRTEAFF. The CDR3 DNA follows: TGTGCCAGCAGTTACAACTCGGGGAGGACTGAAGCTTTCTTT.

V gene TRBV20-1 combines with J gene TRBJ2-6; D unclear. The V gene's germline CDR1 is DFQATT and CDR2 SNEGSKA (reference sequence). The CDR3 is 13 amino acids. V lost 3 bases and J lost 4, with 7 bases in between. This CDR3 reads CSASDQGANVLTF. Written as DNA, the CDR3 is TGCAGTGCTAGTGATCAAGGGGCCAACGTCCTGACTTTC.

The count of this clone is one. The chain recombines TRBV7-2 with TRBJ2-4, with 7 nucleotides matching TRBD2. This CDR3 has 14 residues. From germline, CDR1 is SGHTA and CDR2 FQGNSA. V shed 1 base and J 6 bases; nucleotides not matched to a gene: 3. The CDR3 loop is CASSLVGGGNIQYF. The CDR3 nucleotides read TGTGCCAGCAGCTTAGTAGGCGGGGGAAACATTCAGTACTTC.

V gene TRBV14 combines with J gene TRBJ2-7, with 7 nucleotides matching TRBD1. The germline CDR1 and CDR2 sequences are SGHDN and FVKESK. The CDR3 runs 15 residues. Germline trimming cut 3 bases from V and 6 bases from J; bases unmatched to any gene: 11. Here the CDR3 DNA reads TGTGCCAGCAGCCATCTAGACAGGGACCTTGGCGAGCAGTACTTC. Amino acid sequence: CASSHLDRDLGEQYF.

The chain recombines TRBV5-5 with TRBJ2-3; D not certain. The CDR3 covers 16 residues. Germline V gene data show CDR1 as SGHKS and CDR2 as YYEKEE (reference sequence). The germline V and J ends were trimmed by 1 base and 0 bases, with 12 bases remaining between them. CDR3 loop: CASSLKASTSTDTQYF. The CDR3 DNA sequence: TGTGCCAGCAGCTTGAAAGCGTCCACTAGCACAGATACGCAGTATTTT.

The chain is built from TRBV11-2 and TRBJ2-7; D might be TRBD1 (6 bases). The CDR3 is 13 amino acids. The germline V and J ends were trimmed by 0 bases and 5 bases, with 8 bases remaining between them. Germline V gene lookup returns CDR1 SGHAT and CDR2 FQNNGV. CDR3 sequence (DNA): TGTGCCAGCAGCTTAGACAGGGGCCACGAGCAGTACTTC. Amino acids: CASSLDRGHEQYF.

This rearrangement joins TRBV13 to TRBJ1-5; the match to TRBD1 covers 10 bases. The J segment lost 6 bases and the V segment lost 8 bases, leaving 10 bases of the junction unmatched. Germline CDR1 PRHDT, CDR2 FYEKMQ (reference sequence). This CDR3 has 15 residues. The CDR3 loop is CASSLGGTGVQPQHF. CDR3 DNA sequence: TGTGCCAGCTCGTTAGGGGGGACAGGGGTTCAGCCCCAGCATTTT.

V gene TRBV19 combines with J gene TRBJ2-2; D unresolved. The CDR3 is 14 amino acids. CDR1 and CDR2 from the germline V gene are LNHDA and SQIVND (reference sequence). Trimming pared 11 bases from V and 2 bases from J, leaving 15 bases between. Written as DNA, the CDR3 is TGTGCCTCTACCCCCCTTCTAAACACCGGGGAGCTGTTTTTT. Its translation: CASTPLLNTGELFF. Together with reference TRBV19 and TRBJ2-2, the CDR3 gives the full variable domain: DGGITQSPKYLFRKEGQNVTLSCEQNLNHDAMYWYRQDPGQGLRLIYYSQIVNDFQKGDIAEGYSVSREKKESFPLTVTSAQKNPTAFYLCASTPLLNTGELFFGEGSRLTVL.

The chain recombines TRBV18 with TRBJ1-3; D possibly corresponds to TRBD1 (6 bases). The length of the CDR3 is 15 residues. Trimming cost V 6 bases and J 0 bases, with 12 bases left between them. The germline CDR1 and CDR2 sequences are KGHSH and LQKENI. This CDR3 reads CASSQTGLSGNTIYF. CDR3 DNA sequence: TGTGCCAGCTCCCAGACAGGACTCTCTGGAAACACCATATATTTT. Together with reference TRBV18 and TRBJ1-3, the CDR3 gives the full variable domain: NAGVMQNPRHLVRRRGQEARLRCSPMKGHSHVYWYRQLPEEGLKFMVYLQKENIIDESGMPKERFSAEFPKEGPSILRIQQVVRGDSAAYFCASSQTGLSGNTIYFGEGSWLTVV.